The following is a TCR beta chain sequence with its context. The sample comes from a study of blood T cell repertoires in COVID-19. Losses at the gene ends were 7 bases for V and 5 bases for J; bases not matched to a gene: 10. The germline V gene encodes CDR1 MGHRA and CDR2 YSYEKL. The CDR3 is made up of 15 amino acids. Produced via immunoSEQ multiplex PCR; TCRdb's table is partial and in-frame only. Counted here are about 240,000 clones, around 86% occurring once; the ten biggest clones make up about an eighth. The specimen was peripheral blood. The origin of this receptor is a woman aged 55-69 years with active or convalescent COVID-19. V and J are TRBV4-1 and TRBJ2-1; 8 nucleotides agree with TRBD2. CDR3 region: CASKWTSRSNNEQFF. DNA of the CDR3: TGCGCCAGCAAGTGGACTAGCCGGAGCAACAATGAGCAGTTCTTC.